These T cell receptor beta chains were read from a single sample in a study of blood T cell repertoires in COVID-19. TCRdb keeps only in-frame clones here, not all; method: immunoSEQ multiplex PCR. This table has approximately 91,000 clones, about 80% appearing once. The source material was peripheral blood. The receptors come from a man aged 70-80 years with acute or convalescent COVID-19. CDR3s include the opening cysteine and the closing phenylalanine or tryptophan. Fields, in order: J gene, V gene, D gene, clone size, CDR3 protein, CDR3 DNA. The D gene is left open where the match is weak. Where a row states a size, it is once, few, many or the class of an expanded clone; other rows omit it.

J gene: TRBJ2-1
V gene: TRBV3-1/TRBV3-2
D gene: NA
clone size: NA
CDR3 protein: CASSQGGVTTGFF
CDR3 DNA: TGTGCCAGCAGCCAAGGGGGGGTGACCACAGGGTTCTTC

J gene: TRBJ2-7
V gene: TRBV5-4
D gene: TRBD2
clone size: NA
CDR3 protein: CASSLVVPSGGYEQYF
CDR3 DNA: TGTGCCAGCAGCTTGGTGGTTCCTAGCGGGGGATACGAGCAGTACTTC

J gene: TRBJ2-3
V gene: TRBV5-1
D gene: TRBD2
clone size: NA
CDR3 protein: CASSLGVSGTMEQYF
CDR3 DNA: TGCGCCAGCAGCTTGGGAGTTTCCGGGACTATGGAGCAGTATTTT

J gene: TRBJ1-6
V gene: TRBV7-3
D gene: NA
clone size: NA
CDR3 protein: CASSPGTQHSPLHF
CDR3 DNA: TGTGCCAGCAGCCCCGGGACACAGCATTCACCCCTCCACTTT

J gene: TRBJ1-4
V gene: TRBV5-1
D gene: TRBD1
clone size: NA
CDR3 protein: CASSALPGQGNEKLFF
CDR3 DNA: TGCGCCAGCAGCGCCTTACCGGGACAGGGGAATGAAAAACTGTTTTTT

J gene: TRBJ2-7
V gene: TRBV6-6
D gene: TRBD1
clone size: NA
CDR3 protein: CASSSNRGVEQYF
CDR3 DNA: TGTGCCAGCAGCTCTAACAGGGGGGTTGAGCAGTACTTC

J gene: TRBJ1-5
V gene: TRBV27
D gene: NA
clone size: NA
CDR3 protein: CASRNQKYSNQPQHF
CDR3 DNA: TGTGCCAGCAGAAACCAGAAGTATAGCAATCAGCCCCAGCATTTT

J gene: TRBJ1-1
V gene: TRBV5-1
D gene: NA
clone size: once
CDR3 protein: CASSLGSAGTEAFF
CDR3 DNA: TGCGCCAGCAGCTTGGGGTCCGCGGGCACTGAAGCTTTCTTT

J gene: TRBJ2-7
V gene: TRBV4-1
D gene: NA
clone size: NA
CDR3 protein: CASSRLLMESYEQYF
CDR3 DNA: TGCGCCAGCAGTCGTCTTTTGATGGAGTCCTACGAGCAGTACTTC

J gene: TRBJ1-2
V gene: TRBV7-2
D gene: TRBD1
clone size: NA
CDR3 protein: CASSARDSPYGYTF
CDR3 DNA: TGTGCCAGCAGCGCCCGGGACAGCCCCTATGGCTACACCTTC

J gene: TRBJ2-2
V gene: TRBV7-7
D gene: TRBD2
clone size: NA
CDR3 protein: CASSLGLAGSSGELFF
CDR3 DNA: TGTGCTAGCAGCTTGGGACTAGCGGGATCGAGCGGGGAGCTGTTTTTT

J gene: TRBJ2-5
V gene: TRBV4-3
D gene: TRBD2
clone size: NA
CDR3 protein: CASSPGLAGAQETQYF
CDR3 DNA: TGCGCCAGCAGCCCGGGACTAGCGGGAGCCCAAGAGACCCAGTACTTC

J gene: TRBJ2-5
V gene: TRBV7-2
D gene: NA
clone size: NA
CDR3 protein: CASSLEAGPQETQYF
CDR3 DNA: TGTGCCAGCAGCTTAGAAGCGGGCCCCCAAGAGACCCAGTACTTC

J gene: TRBJ1-4
V gene: TRBV5-1
D gene: TRBD1
clone size: NA
CDR3 protein: CASSPGTGNEKLFF
CDR3 DNA: TGCGCCAGCAGCCCAGGGACAGGGAATGAAAAACTGTTTTTT

J gene: TRBJ1-1
V gene: TRBV9
D gene: NA
clone size: NA
CDR3 protein: CASSVFTGSSEAFF
CDR3 DNA: TGTGCCAGCAGCGTATTTACAGGGTCTAGTGAAGCTTTCTTT

J gene: TRBJ2-7
V gene: TRBV24-1
D gene: TRBD1
clone size: NA
CDR3 protein: CATSDPGTARSYEQYF
CDR3 DNA: TGTGCCACCAGTGATCCCGGGACAGCGCGCTCCTACGAGCAGTACTTC

J gene: TRBJ2-7
V gene: TRBV28
D gene: NA
clone size: NA
CDR3 protein: CASSSDSRGFYEQYF
CDR3 DNA: TGTGCCAGCAGTTCGGACTCCCGGGGGTTCTACGAGCAGTACTTC

J gene: TRBJ2-7
V gene: TRBV27
D gene: NA
clone size: once
CDR3 protein: CASTTGPAQYF
CDR3 DNA: TGTGCCAGCACTACAGGGCCAGCGCAGTACTTC

J gene: TRBJ2-5
V gene: TRBV9
D gene: NA
clone size: NA
CDR3 protein: CASSVELREETQYF
CDR3 DNA: TGTGCCAGCAGCGTAGAACTTAGAGAAGAGACCCAGTACTTC

J gene: TRBJ2-7
V gene: TRBV12-3/TRBV12-4
D gene: NA
clone size: NA
CDR3 protein: CASSLGDYEQYF
CDR3 DNA: TGTGCCAGCAGCCTAGGGGACTACGAGCAGTACTTC

J gene: TRBJ1-5
V gene: TRBV6-5
D gene: TRBD1
clone size: NA
CDR3 protein: CASRERQGGGQPQHF
CDR3 DNA: TGTGCCAGCAGAGAGAGACAGGGGGGAGGCCAGCCCCAGCATTTT

J gene: TRBJ2-3
V gene: TRBV5-1
D gene: TRBD2
clone size: NA
CDR3 protein: CASRLSGGGTDTQYF
CDR3 DNA: TGCGCCAGCAGACTTAGCGGGGGAGGCACAGATACGCAGTATTTT

J gene: TRBJ1-5
V gene: TRBV4-1
D gene: NA
clone size: NA
CDR3 protein: CASSQVEEDQPQHF
CDR3 DNA: TGCGCCAGCAGCCAAGTGGAGGAGGATCAGCCCCAGCATTTT

J gene: TRBJ1-5
V gene: TRBV5-1
D gene: NA
clone size: NA
CDR3 protein: CASSAQGAQPQHF
CDR3 DNA: TGCGCCAGCAGCGCACAGGGAGCGCAGCCCCAGCATTTT

J gene: TRBJ1-4
V gene: TRBV10-3
D gene: TRBD1
clone size: NA
CDR3 protein: CAISSSWAGGDEKLFF
CDR3 DNA: TGTGCCATCAGTTCTAGTTGGGCAGGGGGCGATGAAAAACTGTTTTTT

J gene: TRBJ2-7
V gene: TRBV4-2
D gene: TRBD2
clone size: NA
CDR3 protein: CASSQDLTSGSVEQYF
CDR3 DNA: TGTGCCAGCAGCCAAGATCTCACTAGCGGGAGTGTCGAGCAGTACTTC

J gene: TRBJ2-1
V gene: TRBV25-1
D gene: TRBD1
clone size: NA
CDR3 protein: CASSEYGTASYNEQFF
CDR3 DNA: TGTGCCAGCAGTGAATATGGGACAGCCTCCTACAATGAGCAGTTCTTC

J gene: TRBJ1-1
V gene: TRBV5-1
D gene: NA
clone size: few
CDR3 protein: CASWAGQGYTEAFF
CDR3 DNA: TGCGCCAGCTGGGCTGGTCAGGGTTACACTGAAGCTTTCTTT

J gene: TRBJ2-7
V gene: TRBV19
D gene: NA
clone size: NA
CDR3 protein: CASSILLAYEQYF
CDR3 DNA: TGTGCCAGTAGTATTCTTCTCGCCTACGAGCAGTACTTC

J gene: TRBJ1-5
V gene: TRBV7-2
D gene: NA
clone size: NA
CDR3 protein: CASSLVTSSNQPQHF
CDR3 DNA: TGTGCCAGCAGCTTAGTAACAAGTAGCAATCAGCCCCAGCATTTT

J gene: TRBJ1-4
V gene: TRBV20-1
D gene: NA
clone size: NA
CDR3 protein: CSASNQGLSNEKLFF
CDR3 DNA: TGCAGTGCTAGTAACCAGGGGCTGTCTAATGAAAAACTGTTTTTT

J gene: TRBJ1-6
V gene: TRBV14
D gene: NA
clone size: NA
CDR3 protein: CASSQAFGTDYNSPLHF
CDR3 DNA: TGTGCCAGCAGCCAAGCATTCGGAACAGACTATAATTCACCCCTCCACTTT

J gene: TRBJ1-1
V gene: TRBV21-1
D gene: NA
clone size: NA
CDR3 protein: CASSKFRTGGAGFFKSEAFF
CDR3 DNA: TGTGCCAGCAGCAAATTTAGGACAGGGGGCGCTGGTTTCTTTAAATCTGAAGCTTTCTTT

J gene: TRBJ1-4
V gene: TRBV12-3/TRBV12-4
D gene: NA
clone size: NA
CDR3 protein: CASSTGIRKLFF
CDR3 DNA: TGTGCCAGCAGCACAGGGATTCGAAAACTGTTTTTT

J gene: TRBJ2-5
V gene: TRBV7-2
D gene: TRBD1
clone size: NA
CDR3 protein: CASSLRTGSWETQYF
CDR3 DNA: TGTGCCAGCAGCTTACGGACAGGGAGCTGGGAGACCCAGTACTTC

J gene: TRBJ2-1
V gene: TRBV9
D gene: NA
clone size: NA
CDR3 protein: CASSVASTGSYNEQFF
CDR3 DNA: TGTGCCAGCAGCGTAGCTTCAACAGGCTCCTACAATGAGCAGTTCTTC

J gene: TRBJ1-1
V gene: TRBV19
D gene: NA
clone size: NA
CDR3 protein: CASKGIRVMNTEAFF
CDR3 DNA: TGTGCCAGTAAAGGAATCAGGGTCATGAACACTGAAGCTTTCTTT

J gene: TRBJ2-7
V gene: TRBV28
D gene: TRBD2
clone size: NA
CDR3 protein: CASWGTSITVTAYEQYF
CDR3 DNA: TGTGCCAGCTGGGGGACTAGCATTACTGTAACTGCCTACGAGCAGTACTTC

J gene: TRBJ1-1
V gene: TRBV9
D gene: NA
clone size: few
CDR3 protein: CASSVDRGDTEAFF
CDR3 DNA: TGTGCCAGCAGCGTAGACCGGGGGGACACTGAAGCTTTCTTT

J gene: TRBJ1-5
V gene: TRBV28
D gene: NA
clone size: NA
CDR3 protein: CASRGGNQPQHF
CDR3 DNA: TGTGCCAGCAGGGGAGGCAATCAGCCCCAGCATTTT

J gene: TRBJ2-7
V gene: TRBV7-9
D gene: TRBD2
clone size: NA
CDR3 protein: CASSSSGGDTSF
CDR3 DNA: TGTGCCAGCAGCTCCTCCGGGGGGGACACCTCCTTC

J gene: TRBJ2-7
V gene: TRBV6-5
D gene: TRBD2
clone size: NA
CDR3 protein: CASSRLAGKYEQYF
CDR3 DNA: TGTGCCAGCAGCAGACTAGCGGGAAAGTACGAGCAGTACTTC

J gene: TRBJ2-2
V gene: TRBV7-2
D gene: NA
clone size: NA
CDR3 protein: CASSTGSGRGTGELFF
CDR3 DNA: TGTGCCAGCAGCACGGGGAGCGGAAGGGGGACCGGGGAGCTGTTTTTT

J gene: TRBJ1-4
V gene: TRBV5-4
D gene: TRBD1
clone size: NA
CDR3 protein: CASSTTGGATNEKLFF
CDR3 DNA: TGTGCCAGCAGCACGACAGGGGGGGCAACTAATGAAAAACTGTTTTTT

J gene: TRBJ2-7
V gene: TRBV19
D gene: TRBD2
clone size: NA
CDR3 protein: CASSIFLAGAYEQYF
CDR3 DNA: TGTGCCAGTAGTATATTCCTAGCGGGAGCCTACGAGCAGTACTTC

J gene: TRBJ2-7
V gene: TRBV6-5
D gene: NA
clone size: NA
CDR3 protein: CASLDGAGYEQYF
CDR3 DNA: TGTGCCAGCTTGGACGGCGCGGGCTACGAGCAGTACTTC

J gene: TRBJ2-7
V gene: TRBV30
D gene: TRBD2
clone size: NA
CDR3 protein: CAWTDRTSGRTDYEQYF
CDR3 DNA: TGTGCCTGGACCGACAGGACTAGCGGGAGGACTGACTACGAGCAGTACTTC

J gene: TRBJ1-6
V gene: TRBV29-1
D gene: TRBD1
clone size: NA
CDR3 protein: CSVGTGNGSPLHF
CDR3 DNA: TGCAGCGTTGGGACAGGGAATGGGTCACCCCTCCACTTT

J gene: TRBJ2-5
V gene: TRBV5-6
D gene: TRBD2
clone size: NA
CDR3 protein: CASSVSGAPRETQYF
CDR3 DNA: TGTGCCAGCAGCGTTAGCGGGGCCCCCAGGGAGACCCAGTACTTC

J gene: TRBJ1-5
V gene: TRBV19
D gene: TRBD1
clone size: NA
CDR3 protein: CASRPQGGDNQPQHF
CDR3 DNA: TGTGCCAGTAGACCTCAGGGGGGAGACAATCAGCCCCAGCATTTT

J gene: TRBJ1-1
V gene: TRBV12-3/TRBV12-4
D gene: NA
clone size: NA
CDR3 protein: CASRPTPGGGAFF
CDR3 DNA: TGTGCCAGCAGACCGACACCTGGGGGGGGAGCTTTCTTT

J gene: TRBJ1-1
V gene: TRBV5-1
D gene: NA
clone size: few
CDR3 protein: CASSLAQGGFEEAFF
CDR3 DNA: TGCGCCAGCAGCTTGGCACAGGGCGGATTTGAAGAAGCTTTCTTT

J gene: TRBJ2-7
V gene: TRBV11-2
D gene: NA
clone size: NA
CDR3 protein: CASSPQPGASYEQYF
CDR3 DNA: TGTGCCAGCAGCCCTCAGCCGGGAGCGTCCTACGAGCAGTACTTC

J gene: TRBJ2-4
V gene: TRBV28
D gene: NA
clone size: NA
CDR3 protein: CASSLRQPLTLQYF
CDR3 DNA: TGTGCCAGCAGTTTACGACAGCCTCTGACCCTTCAGTACTTC

J gene: TRBJ1-3
V gene: TRBV28
D gene: NA
clone size: many
CDR3 protein: CASNTLGPSRNTIYF
CDR3 DNA: TGTGCCAGCAACACCCTGGGCCCCTCGCGAAACACCATATATTTT

J gene: TRBJ2-7
V gene: TRBV6-5
D gene: NA
clone size: once
CDR3 protein: CAAGASGFYEQYF
CDR3 DNA: TGTGCCGCGGGGGCTAGCGGATTTTACGAGCAGTACTTC

J gene: TRBJ2-5
V gene: TRBV5-1
D gene: NA
clone size: NA
CDR3 protein: CASSLGLAGVQETQYF
CDR3 DNA: TGCGCCAGCAGCTTGGGTCTGGCCGGGGTCCAAGAGACCCAGTACTTC

J gene: TRBJ2-7
V gene: TRBV14
D gene: TRBD2
clone size: few
CDR3 protein: CASSHGTSGREQYF
CDR3 DNA: TGTGCCAGCAGCCATGGGACTAGCGGCAGGGAGCAGTACTTC

J gene: TRBJ2-3
V gene: TRBV2
D gene: NA
clone size: few
CDR3 protein: CASSEWSPTDTQYF
CDR3 DNA: TGTGCCAGCAGTGAATGGAGCCCCACAGATACGCAGTATTTT

J gene: TRBJ2-5
V gene: TRBV4-1
D gene: TRBD2
clone size: NA
CDR3 protein: CASSQVGDLGLAGGPGETQYF
CDR3 DNA: TGCGCCAGCAGCCAAGTTGGAGACCTTGGACTAGCGGGAGGGCCCGGGGAGACCCAGTACTTC